The entry below gives a single T cell receptor beta chain sequence along with its context. The antigen is unknown. Germline V CDR1 and CDR2: MNHNS, SASEGT. The CDR3 totals 14 residues. V shed 2 bases and J shed 1 base, with 8 bases lying between them. This entry belongs to a study of shared clonotypes between healthy human individuals. Study-wide background: Every donor yielded three CD4 naive, three CD4 memory, two CD8 naive and one CD8 memory plate. Study-wide findings and caveats: Estimated richness values were generally larger in naive subsets than in memory subsets. It was only blood that was sampled, and tissue repertoires likely differ. Rarefaction exposed incomplete sorted-subset sequencing despite large depth.

Repertoires were generated with immunoSEQ multiplex PCR, while TCRdb's copy carries only in-frame clones and drops some. The data show roughly 1,000,000 clones, about 80% seen once. The genes are TRBV6-1 and TRBJ1-1; no firm D call. The receptor was derived from a man aged 18 to 35 in good health. Some clones in this sample may be carry-over from other donors' samples. The sequencing sample was made of memory CD4+ T cells from PBMCs. As to subset: CD45RA-negative fraction. The CDR3 DNA reads as TGTGCCAGCAGTGAAACCCGGTCGAACACTGAAGCTTTCTTT. Protein: CASSETRSNTEAFF.